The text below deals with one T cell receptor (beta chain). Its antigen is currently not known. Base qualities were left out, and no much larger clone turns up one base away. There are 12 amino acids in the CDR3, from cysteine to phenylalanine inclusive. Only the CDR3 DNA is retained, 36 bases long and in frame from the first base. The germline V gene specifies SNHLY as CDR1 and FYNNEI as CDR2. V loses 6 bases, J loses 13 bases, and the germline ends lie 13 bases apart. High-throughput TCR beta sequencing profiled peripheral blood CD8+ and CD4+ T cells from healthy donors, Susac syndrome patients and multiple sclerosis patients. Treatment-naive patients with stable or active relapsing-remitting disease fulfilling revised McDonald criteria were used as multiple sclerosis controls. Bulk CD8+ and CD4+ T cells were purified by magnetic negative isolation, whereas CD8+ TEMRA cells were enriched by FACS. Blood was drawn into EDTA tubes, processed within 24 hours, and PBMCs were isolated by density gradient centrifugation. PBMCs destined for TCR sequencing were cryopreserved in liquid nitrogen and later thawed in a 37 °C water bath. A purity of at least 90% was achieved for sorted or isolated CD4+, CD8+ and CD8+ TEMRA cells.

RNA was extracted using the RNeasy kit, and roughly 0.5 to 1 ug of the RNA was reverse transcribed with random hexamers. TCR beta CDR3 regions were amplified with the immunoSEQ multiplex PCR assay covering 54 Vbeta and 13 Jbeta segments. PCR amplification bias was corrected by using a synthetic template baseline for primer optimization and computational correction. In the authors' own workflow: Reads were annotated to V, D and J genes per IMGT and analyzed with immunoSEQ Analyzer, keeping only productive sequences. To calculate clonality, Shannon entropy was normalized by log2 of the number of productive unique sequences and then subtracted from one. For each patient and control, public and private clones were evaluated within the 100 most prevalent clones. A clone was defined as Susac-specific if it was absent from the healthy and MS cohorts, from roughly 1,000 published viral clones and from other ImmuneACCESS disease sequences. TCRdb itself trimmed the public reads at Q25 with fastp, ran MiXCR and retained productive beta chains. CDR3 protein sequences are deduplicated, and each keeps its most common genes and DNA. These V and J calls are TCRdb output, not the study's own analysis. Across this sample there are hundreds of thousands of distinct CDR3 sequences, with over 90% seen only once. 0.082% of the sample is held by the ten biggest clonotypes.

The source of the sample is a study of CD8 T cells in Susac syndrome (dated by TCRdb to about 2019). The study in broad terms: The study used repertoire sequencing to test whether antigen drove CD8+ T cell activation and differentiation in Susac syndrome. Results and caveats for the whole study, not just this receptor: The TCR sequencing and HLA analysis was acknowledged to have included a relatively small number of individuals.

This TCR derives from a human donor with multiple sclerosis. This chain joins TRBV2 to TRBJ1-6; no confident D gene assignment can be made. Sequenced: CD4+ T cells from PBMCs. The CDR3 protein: CASRNPPVPLHF. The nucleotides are TGTGCCAGCAGGAACCCCCCGGTCCCCCTCCACTTT.